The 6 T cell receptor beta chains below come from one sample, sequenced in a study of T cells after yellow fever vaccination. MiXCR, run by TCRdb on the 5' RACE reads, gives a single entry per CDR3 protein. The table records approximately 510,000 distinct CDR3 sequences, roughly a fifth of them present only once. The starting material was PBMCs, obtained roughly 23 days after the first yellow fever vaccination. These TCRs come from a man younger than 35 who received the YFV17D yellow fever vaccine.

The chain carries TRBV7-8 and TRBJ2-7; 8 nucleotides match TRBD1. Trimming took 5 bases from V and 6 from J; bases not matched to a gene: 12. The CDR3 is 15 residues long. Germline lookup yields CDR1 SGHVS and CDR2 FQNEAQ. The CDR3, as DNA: TGTGCCAGCAGCCCCACCCGGACAGGGATCGGCGAGCAGTACGTC. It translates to CASSPTRTGIGEQYV.

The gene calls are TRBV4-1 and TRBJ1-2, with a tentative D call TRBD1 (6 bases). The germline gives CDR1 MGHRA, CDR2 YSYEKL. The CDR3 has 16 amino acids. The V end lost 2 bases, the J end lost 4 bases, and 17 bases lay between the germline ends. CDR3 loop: CASSQPTQGRTYGYTF. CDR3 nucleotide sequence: TGCGCCAGCAGCCAACCTACCCAGGGGCGAACCTATGGCTACACCTTC.

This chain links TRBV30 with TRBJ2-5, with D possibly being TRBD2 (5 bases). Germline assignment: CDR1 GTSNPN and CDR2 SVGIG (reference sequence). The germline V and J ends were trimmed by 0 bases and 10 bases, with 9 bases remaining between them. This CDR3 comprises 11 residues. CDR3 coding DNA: TGTGCCTGGAGTGTAGCGGAAGGCCAGTACTTC. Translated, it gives CAWSVAEGQYF. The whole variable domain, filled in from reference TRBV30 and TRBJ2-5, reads SQTIHQWPATLVQPVGSPLSLECTVEGTSNPNLYWYRQAAGRGLQLLFYSVGIGQISSEVPQNLSASRPQDRQFILSSKKLLLSDSGFYLCAWSVAEGQYFGPGTRLLVL.

As DNA, the CDR3 is TGCAGCGTCGCTCGGGGTTTCCGGAACACTGAAGCTTTCTTT. Its translation: CSVARGFRNTEAFF. The chain links TRBV29-1 to TRBJ1-1, with unresolved D. Germline V CDR1 and CDR2: SQVTM, ANQGSEA. The CDR3 runs to 14 residues. V was pared by 6 bases and J by 1 base, with 15 bases between.

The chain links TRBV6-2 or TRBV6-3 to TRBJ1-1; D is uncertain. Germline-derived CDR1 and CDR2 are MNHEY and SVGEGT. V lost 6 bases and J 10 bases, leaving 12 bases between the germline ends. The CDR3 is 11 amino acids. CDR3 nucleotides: TGTGCCAGCAGGGAGACAAGTTCAGCTTTCTTT. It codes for CASRETSSAFF.

The chain's CDR3 is CASSPDRARDTQYF. CDR3 nucleotides: TGTGCCAGCAGTCCGGACAGGGCCCGAGATACGCAGTATTTT. This rearrangement joins TRBV12-3 or TRBV12-4 to TRBJ2-3; TRBD1 aligns across 8 bases. The trim removed 5 bases at V and 5 bases at J, leaving 6 bases unmatched. This CDR3 comprises 14 residues.